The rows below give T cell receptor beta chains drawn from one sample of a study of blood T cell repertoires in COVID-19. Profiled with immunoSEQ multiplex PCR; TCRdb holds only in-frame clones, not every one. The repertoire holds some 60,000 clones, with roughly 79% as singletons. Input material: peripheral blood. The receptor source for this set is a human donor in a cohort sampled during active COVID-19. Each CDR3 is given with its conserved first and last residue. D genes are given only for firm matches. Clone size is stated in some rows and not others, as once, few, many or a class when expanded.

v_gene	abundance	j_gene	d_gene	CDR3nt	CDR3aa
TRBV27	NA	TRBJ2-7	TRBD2	TGTGCCAGCAGTTCCCTAGCGGGAGTCTACGAGCAGTACTTC	CASSSLAGVYEQYF
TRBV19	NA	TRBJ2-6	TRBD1	TGTGCCAGTAGGGGTGCGGGACAGGGCGAGTTCAACGTCCTGACTTTC	CASRGAGQGEFNVLTF
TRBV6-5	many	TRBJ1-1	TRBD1	TGTGCCAGCAGTAGCCGACAGGGTCTGAACACTGAAGCTTTCTTT	CASSSRQGLNTEAFF
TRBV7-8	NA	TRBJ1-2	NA	TGTGCCAGCAGCTTAATAGGGGCAACTAACTATGGCTACACCTTC	CASSLIGATNYGYTF
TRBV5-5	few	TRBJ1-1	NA	TGTGCCAGCAGCTTGGCCACGGGGGGGTTCACTGAAGCTTTCTTT	CASSLATGGFTEAFF
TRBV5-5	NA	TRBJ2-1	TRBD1	TGTGCCAGCAGCTTTAGCCCCGGACAGGGGAACAATGAGCAGTTCTTC	CASSFSPGQGNNEQFF
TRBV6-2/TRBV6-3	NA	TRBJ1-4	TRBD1	TGTGCCAGCAGTTTTCCCCCGGGACAGCGTAATGAAAAACTGTTTTTT	CASSFPPGQRNEKLFF
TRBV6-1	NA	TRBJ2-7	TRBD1	TGTGCCAGCAGTGAACCTGACAGGGGGTATACCTACGAGCAGTACTTC	CASSEPDRGYTYEQYF
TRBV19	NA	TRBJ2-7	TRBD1	TGTGCCACGGGACAGAACTCCTACGAGCAGTACTTC	CATGQNSYEQYF
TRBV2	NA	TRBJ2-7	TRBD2	TGTGCCAGCAGTGAAAGCGGCCCAGGACTCGGGAGGGAGCAGTACTTC	CASSESGPGLGREQYF
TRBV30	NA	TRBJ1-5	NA	TGTGCCTTGCAAATGGGGGCTAGCAATCAGCCCCAGCATTTT	CALQMGASNQPQHF
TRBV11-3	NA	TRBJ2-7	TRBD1	TGTGCCAGCAGCCGACAGGGGGGAGGCGAGCAGTACTTC	CASSRQGGGEQYF
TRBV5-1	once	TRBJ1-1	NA	TGCGCCAGCAGCCGGGACTCCTACACTGAAGCTTTCTTT	CASSRDSYTEAFF
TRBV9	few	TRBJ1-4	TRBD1	TGTGCCAGCAGCCCAGGGGGGATTACAACTAATGAAAAACTGTTTTTT	CASSPGGITTNEKLFF
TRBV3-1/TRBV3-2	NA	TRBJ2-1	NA	TGTGCCAGCAGCCAAGGACGAGCTAGTGAGCAGTTCTTC	CASSQGRASEQFF
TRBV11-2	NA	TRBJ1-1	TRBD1	TGTGCCAGCAGGGCCGGGACAGCCAACACTGAAGCTTTCTTT	CASRAGTANTEAFF
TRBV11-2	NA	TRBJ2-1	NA	TGTGCCAGCAGCGCCGGTGCCGAAAGCGCCTACAATGAGCAGTTCTTC	CASSAGAESAYNEQFF
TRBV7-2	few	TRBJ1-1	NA	TGTGCCAGCAGCTCCCGAGCCTTATACAGAGCCACTGAAGCTTTCTTT	CASSSRALYRATEAFF
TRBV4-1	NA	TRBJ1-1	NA	TGCGCCAGCAGCCAAGAGGTGGACCGAAGGGGGGCTTTCTTT	CASSQEVDRRGAFF
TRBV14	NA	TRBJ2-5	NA	TGTGCCAGCAGCCAGTGGGCCGGAGAGACCCAGTACTTC	CASSQWAGETQYF
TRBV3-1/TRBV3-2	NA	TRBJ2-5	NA	TGTGCCAGCAGCCAAGATAACGGGGGAGAGACCCAGTACTTC	CASSQDNGGETQYF
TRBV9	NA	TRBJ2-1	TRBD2	TGTGCCAGCAGCCCCCAGGGTAGCGGGAGCCTAGTTCACTTCTTC	CASSPQGSGSLVHFF
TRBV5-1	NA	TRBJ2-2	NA	TGCGCCAGCAGCTTGGGACAGCGCACCGGGGAGCTGTTTTTT	CASSLGQRTGELFF
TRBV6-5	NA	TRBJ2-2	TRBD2	TGTGCCAGCGCAACTAGCGGGGGTAACACCGGGGAGCTGTTTTTT	CASATSGGNTGELFF
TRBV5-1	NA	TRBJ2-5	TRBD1	TGCGCCAGCAGCCCTGCCGGGACAGGGGAAGAGACCCAGTACTTC	CASSPAGTGEETQYF
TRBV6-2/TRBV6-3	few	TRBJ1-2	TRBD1	TGTGCCAGCAGTTACTCGTTGGGACAGACTAACTATGGCTACACCTTC	CASSYSLGQTNYGYTF
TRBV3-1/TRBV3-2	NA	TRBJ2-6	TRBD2	TGTGCCAGCACCGGGTCGGCGGGAGGTCTCTCTGGGGCCAACGTCCTGACTTTC	CASTGSAGGLSGANVLTF
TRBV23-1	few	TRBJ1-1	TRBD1	TGCGCCAGCAGTCACCAGGGACAGGGCATCACTGAAGCTTTCTTT	CASSHQGQGITEAFF
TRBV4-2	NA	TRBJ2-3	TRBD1	TGTGCCAGCGGGGGACAGGGAATGGGCACAGATACGCAGTATTTT	CASGGQGMGTDTQYF
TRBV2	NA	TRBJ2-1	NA	TGTGCCAGCAGTGAAAAAGCGGCCCTTTACAATGAGCAGTTCTTC	CASSEKAALYNEQFF
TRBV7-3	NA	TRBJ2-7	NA	TGTGCCAGCAGGGGAACAGGGGTTTTAGAACGGGAGTGGTCCTACGAGCAGTACTTC	CASRGTGVLEREWSYEQYF
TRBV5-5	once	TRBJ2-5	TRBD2	TGTGCCAGCAACCACCAGGGAGGGGAGACCCAGTACTTC	CASNHQGGETQYF
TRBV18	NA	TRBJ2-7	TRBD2	TGTGCCAGCTCACCTTCGACTAGCGGGGGCTCCTACGAGCAGTACTTC	CASSPSTSGGSYEQYF
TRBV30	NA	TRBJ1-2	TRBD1	TGTGCCTGGCGACAGGGGGGCAACTATGGCTACACCTTC	CAWRQGGNYGYTF
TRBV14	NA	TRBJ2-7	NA	TGTGCCAGCAGCCCCCATCCGGGAGAGCAGTACTTC	CASSPHPGEQYF
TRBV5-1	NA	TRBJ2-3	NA	TGCGCCAGCAGCTTTCTTAAATCCACAGATACGCAGTATTTT	CASSFLKSTDTQYF
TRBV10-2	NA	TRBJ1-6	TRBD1	TGCGCCAGCAGTGCCCGGACAGGGAGCACCTATAATTCACCCCTCCACTTT	CASSARTGSTYNSPLHF
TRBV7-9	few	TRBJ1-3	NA	TGTGCCAGCAGCCCTCGGGGACACCGCTCTGGAAACACCATATATTTT	CASSPRGHRSGNTIYF
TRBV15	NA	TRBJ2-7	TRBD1	TGTGCCACCAGTGCCGTTAACCAGGGGGTAATCCACCAGCAGTACTTC	CATSAVNQGVIHQQYF
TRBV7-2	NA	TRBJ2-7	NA	TGTGCCAGCAGCTCGAGCTTATTGAGCTTCTACGAGCAGTACTTC	CASSSSLLSFYEQYF
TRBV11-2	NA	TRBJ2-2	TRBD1	TGTGCCAGCAGCTTAGACCTAACAGGGGAGAGCACCGGGGAGCTGTTTTTT	CASSLDLTGESTGELFF